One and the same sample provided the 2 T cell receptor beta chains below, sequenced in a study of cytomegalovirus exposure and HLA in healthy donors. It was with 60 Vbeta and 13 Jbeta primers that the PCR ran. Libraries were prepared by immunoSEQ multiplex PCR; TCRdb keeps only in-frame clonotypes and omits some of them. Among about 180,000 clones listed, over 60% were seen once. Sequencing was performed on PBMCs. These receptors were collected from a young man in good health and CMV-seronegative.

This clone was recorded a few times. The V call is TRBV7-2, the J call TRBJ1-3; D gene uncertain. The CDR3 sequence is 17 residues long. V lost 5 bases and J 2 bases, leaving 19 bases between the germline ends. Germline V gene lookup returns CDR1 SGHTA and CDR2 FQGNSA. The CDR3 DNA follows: TGTGCCAGCAGCGCCCGGGGAAACCTACGTGCTGGAAACACCATATATTTT. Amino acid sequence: CASSARGNLRAGNTIYF.

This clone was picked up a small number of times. CDR3 DNA: TGCGCCAGCAGCGGGAGGACTAGCGGGGGGGCAACAGATACGCAGTATTTT. This encodes CASSGRTSGGATDTQYF. V and J are TRBV5-1 and TRBJ2-3, with 15 positions matching TRBD2. Trimming at V came to 4 bases and at J to 3 bases, leaving 6 bases not matched to a gene. Germline CDR1 and CDR2: SGHRS and YFSETQ. CDR3 size: 17 residues.